Below are 30 T cell receptor beta chains sequenced from a single sample in a study of T cell responses to AZD1222 COVID-19 vaccine (TCRdb year 2021). The library relied on the immunoSEQ multiplex PCR assay. Here the immuneACCESS table is served through TCRdb, limited to in-frame sequences with V and J called. Missing clones are a known gap in these copies; in checked studies unresolved V genes cover under half, and the rest lacks a known reason. This sample has 210,000 or so clones in its table, and less than 95% of those were observed once. Over 1.5% of the sample is in the top ten clones. The time point label here, explained by the study, means: about 28 days (+/-7) after the second vaccine dose. The treatment or condition label, as the study defines it: meningococcal conjugate vaccine given as trial control. The sample consisted of peripheral blood, taken 28 days after the second dose of the MenACWY control vaccine. These receptors came from an adult who received the MenACWY meningococcal vaccine as a control.

This clone was seen once. The chain carries TRBV3-1 (or the pseudogene TRBV3-2) and TRBJ1-2, with D uncertain. With 0 bases removed from V and 4 bases from J, the gap between germline ends came to 6 bases. The CDR3 loop spans 13 amino acids. In germline, CDR1 is LGHDT, CDR2 YNNKEL (reference sequence). The chain's CDR3 is CASSQEGRYGYTF. The DNA of the CDR3 is TGTGCCAGCAGCCAAGAAGGCCGCTATGGCTACACCTTC.

DNA for the CDR3: TGTGCCAGCAGCCTCAACCATGACAGGGATGAGCAGTTCTTC. Its translation: CASSLNHDRDEQFF. The chain recombines TRBV11-2 with TRBJ2-1, with 7 bases lining up with TRBD1. V was clipped by 5 bases and J by 8 bases; unmatched bases: 9. The CDR3 spans 14 residues. CDR1 is SGHAT and CDR2 is FQNNGV in the germline V gene.

V is TRBV6-2 or TRBV6-3 and J is TRBJ1-6, with a possible D match to TRBD1 (6 bases). V was cut by 4 bases and J by 8 bases, with 12 bases left in between. The CDR3 has 14 residues. From germline, CDR1 is MNHEY and CDR2 SVGEGT. The CDR3 nucleotides read TGTGCCAGCAGTTTGACAGGCCGAGATTCACCCCTCCACTTT. Protein product: CASSLTGRDSPLHF.

The chain recombines TRBV30 with TRBJ2-7, with 12 bases matching TRBD2. The germline gives CDR1 GTSNPN, CDR2 SVGIG (reference sequence). V trimming: 0 bases; J trimming: 2 bases; junction bases outside the gene matches: 8. The CDR3 runs to 17 residues. CDR3: CAWSVGRTSGTPYEQYF. The CDR3 coding sequence is TGTGCCTGGAGTGTGGGGAGGACTAGCGGGACCCCCTACGAGCAGTACTTC.

V gene TRBV6-2 or TRBV6-3 combines with J gene TRBJ2-2, with D perhaps TRBD2 (5 bases). V lost 5 bases to trimming and J lost 5 bases, with 18 bases between them. Germline lookup yields CDR1 MNHEY and CDR2 SVGEGT. This CDR3 has 16 amino acids. Written as DNA, the CDR3 is TGTGCCAGCAGTCGCCCGACTCTCCGAGGGACCGGGGAGCTGTTTTTT. Translating gives CASSRPTLRGTGELFF.

The V gene is TRBV7-9, the J gene TRBJ2-1; the match to TRBD2 covers 8 bases. V shed 5 bases and J 6 bases; nucleotides not matched to a gene: 9. This CDR3 region has 15 residues. The germline V gene has CDR1 SEHNR and CDR2 FQNEAQ (reference sequence). CDR3 sequence reads: CASSADLGTSNEQFF. CDR3 bases: TGTGCCAGCAGCGCCGACCTCGGGACTAGCAATGAGCAGTTCTTC.

CDR3 bases: TGTGCCAGCAGCTTATGGTCCACTAGCGGGAGAGGGGCTTTCGATGAGCAGTTCTTC. The encoded protein is CASSLWSTSGRGAFDEQFF. The genes are TRBV7-8 and TRBJ2-1; 11 nucleotides match TRBD2. The CDR3 runs to 19 residues. The V gene end was trimmed by 2 bases and the J gene end by 8 bases; junction bases not matched to a gene: 17. Germline V gives CDR1 SGHVS, CDR2 FQNEAQ. Looking up the rest from reference TRBV7-8 and TRBJ2-1 gives the full variable domain: GAGVSQSPRYKVAKRGQDVALRCDPISGHVSLFWYQQALGQGPEFLTYFQNEAQLDKSGLPSDRFFAERPEGSVSTLKIQRTQQEDSAVYLCASSLWSTSGRGAFDEQFFGPGTRLTVL.

The chain employs TRBV5-6 and TRBJ1-2; 7 bases match TRBD1. V lost 1 base, J lost 4 bases, and 10 bases stayed unmatched. There are 16 residues in the CDR3. The germline V gene has CDR1 SGHDT and CDR2 YYEEEE. The CDR3 is CASSLLGQSTPYGYTF. The CDR3 bases are TGTGCCAGCAGCTTGCTGGGACAGTCTACTCCCTATGGCTACACCTTC.

V usage is TRBV15 and J usage is TRBJ2-1, with 9 bases that match TRBD1. Germline V gives CDR1 LNHNV, CDR2 YYDKDF (reference sequence). With 2 bases clipped from V and 8 bases from J, the junction kept 13 bases outside the gene matches. The CDR3 extends over 17 amino acids. The DNA of the CDR3 is TGTGCCACCAGCAGACCCCAGGGACAGGGTGGGGTCGATGAGCAGTTCTTC. Its protein product is CATSRPQGQGGVDEQFF.

The chain links TRBV5-5 to TRBJ1-5; 8 bases agree with TRBD1. The CDR3 covers 14 residues. The germline CDR1 and CDR2 sequences are SGHKS and YYEKEE (reference sequence). J lost 7 bases, V lost 4 bases, and 7 bases had no gene match. This CDR3 reads CASSLGQGRQPQHF. The CDR3 coding sequence is TGTGCCAGCAGCCTAGGACAGGGCCGGCAGCCCCAGCATTTT.

The chain is built from TRBV7-6 and TRBJ2-6; TRBD1 aligns across 11 bases. V lost 4 bases to trimming and J lost 3 bases; unmatched junction nucleotides: 5. Germline V CDR1 and CDR2: SGHVS, FNYEAQ. This CDR3 contains 17 residues. The CDR3 DNA is TGTGCCAGCAGCTCCGGGACAGGGGGTTATGGGGCCAACGTCCTGACTTTC. This encodes CASSSGTGGYGANVLTF.

The J gene is TRBJ2-1, the V gene TRBV10-3; 7 positions match TRBD1. This CDR3 is 13 amino acids long. Germline values: CDR1 ENHRY, CDR2 SYGVKD. V gave up 10 bases and J gave up 3 bases; unmatched junction bases: 6. The CDR3 region has the DNA TGTGCCACCGGGACAGATAACTACAATGAGCAGTTCTTC. Encoded protein: CATGTDNYNEQFF.

The J gene is TRBJ1-6, the V gene TRBV7-2; 7 bases map to TRBD1. Germline CDR1 SGHTA, CDR2 FQGNSA. The CDR3 is 16 residues long. V was clipped by 1 base and J by 7 bases; unmatched bases: 7. The CDR3 DNA reads as TGTGCCAGCAGCTTAGGACAGGGTGGAGGAAATTCACCCCTCCACTTT. It codes for CASSLGQGGGNSPLHF.

The J gene is TRBJ2-3, the V gene TRBV14; perhaps TRBD2 as D (5 bases). The CDR3 contains 13 residues. The V and J ends lost 5 bases and 5 bases respectively, with 11 bases between them. In germline, CDR1 is SGHDN, CDR2 FVKESK. The CDR3 nucleotides read TGTGCCAGCAGCGGTCTGGCGGGAGATACGCAGTATTTT. Protein sequence: CASSGLAGDTQYF.

The V and J genes are TRBV2 and TRBJ1-2; D perhaps matches TRBD1 (6 bases). V was shortened by 6 bases and J by 1 base, with 12 bases between the two germline ends. Germline-derived CDR1 and CDR2 are SNHLY and FYNNEI. The CDR3 covers 14 residues. CDR3 sequence (DNA): TGTGCCAGCAGCGAAATACAGGGTAACTATGGCTACACCTTC. Translated, it gives CASSEIQGNYGYTF.

This clone came up once. The V and J genes are TRBV6-1 and TRBJ1-5, with D unclear. The germline V and J ends were trimmed by 1 base and 4 bases, with 5 bases remaining between them. CDR1 and CDR2 (germline): MNHNS, SASEGT. This CDR3 is 13 amino acids long. The DNA for the CDR3 is TGTGCCAGCAGTGAAGGCGGGAATCAGCCCCAGCATTTT. It specifies CASSEGGNQPQHF.

The chain recombines TRBV3-1 (or the pseudogene TRBV3-2) with TRBJ1-3; no firm D call. The germline V and J ends were trimmed by 1 base and 0 bases, with 13 bases remaining between them. Germline CDR1 and CDR2: LGHDT and YNNKEL (reference sequence). The CDR3 spans 17 residues. The chain's CDR3 is CASSQAYRAYSGNTIYF. The CDR3 coding sequence is TGTGCCAGCAGCCAAGCTTACCGGGCTTACTCTGGAAACACCATATATTTT.

The chain links TRBV28 to TRBJ2-5; D may be TRBD1 (6 bases). Per germline, CDR1 MDHEN and CDR2 SYDVKM. Trimming shortened V by 2 bases and J by 4 bases, and 17 bases separated the two germline ends. CDR3 length: 16 amino acids. CDR3 loop: CASSLPPDSTGETQYF. The CDR3 DNA reads TGTGCCAGCAGTTTACCCCCGGACAGTACCGGAGAGACCCAGTACTTC.

This chain links TRBV15 with TRBJ2-3, with 15 bases fitting TRBD2. V lost 0 bases to trimming and J lost 5 bases; unmatched junction nucleotides: 6. The CDR3 totals 18 residues. Germline lookup yields CDR1 LNHNV and CDR2 YYDKDF (reference sequence). The CDR3: CATSRERTSGGAGDTQYF. CDR3 DNA: TGTGCCACCAGCAGAGAGAGGACTAGCGGGGGGGCGGGAGATACGCAGTATTTT.

The CDR3 bases are TGTGCCAGTACAACGGACAGGGAGGTTGATTCACCCCTCCACTTT. Its translation: CASTTDREVDSPLHF. The V gene is TRBV19, the J gene TRBJ1-6, with 8 bases identical to TRBD1. J lost 8 bases, V lost 7 bases, and 10 bases had no gene match. CDR3 length equals 15 residues. CDR1 and CDR2 (germline): LNHDA, SQIVND (reference sequence).

The genes are TRBV27 and TRBJ2-3, with TRBD1 as a possible D gene (6 bases). The V gene lost 2 bases and the J gene lost 5 bases, with 11 bases spanning the gap. CDR3 size: 14 residues. From germline, CDR1 is MNHEY and CDR2 SMNVEV (reference sequence). The CDR3 coding sequence is TGTGCCAGCAGTTTAGAGGGGGTAGGAGATACGCAGTATTTT. Translating it yields CASSLEGVGDTQYF.

The V call is TRBV3-1 (or the pseudogene TRBV3-2), the J call TRBJ1-5; no definite D call. From germline, CDR1 is LGHDT and CDR2 YNNKEL (reference sequence). The CDR3 spans 13 residues. V was trimmed by 1 base and J by 4 bases, leaving 5 bases between them. The CDR3 is CASSQVGNQPQHF. The CDR3 coding sequence is TGTGCCAGCAGCCAAGTCGGGAATCAGCCCCAGCATTTT.

This clone was counted only a few times. The rearrangement joins TRBV6-5 to TRBJ1-1; no clear D gene. Trimming removed 8 bases at V and 0 bases at J, with 13 bases between. The CDR3 is 14 residues long. The germline V gene has CDR1 MNHEY and CDR2 SVGAGI. The CDR3 DNA follows: TGTGCCAGCTCTGAGACGAGAATGAACACTGAAGCTTTCTTT. Its translation: CASSETRMNTEAFF.

On this clone itself: Relative to the germline gene, one junction end is altered; a read error may explain this. This sequence joins TRBV7-9 and TRBJ1-1; the D is unclear. This CDR3 spans 11 amino acids. Germline V CDR1 and CDR2: SEHNR, FQNEAQ (reference sequence). The CDR3 spells CASSLASPGQF. In DNA, the CDR3 is TGTGCCAGCAGCTTAGCGTCCCCGGGCCAGTTT.

The chain joins TRBV28 to TRBJ2-7; 10 bases map to TRBD2. Germline lookup yields CDR1 MDHEN and CDR2 SYDVKM. Losses at the gene ends were 5 bases for V and 0 bases for J; bases not matched to a gene: 4. CDR3 length equals 15 residues. The CDR3 region has the DNA TGTGCCAGCAGTCCAGGACTAGCGGACTCCTACGAGCAGTACTTC. Its protein product is CASSPGLADSYEQYF.

The chain couples TRBV3-1 (or the pseudogene TRBV3-2) to TRBJ1-1; D not certain. V dropped 4 bases and J dropped 1 base, with 10 bases sitting between them. This CDR3 region has 14 residues. Per the germline V gene, CDR1 is LGHDT and CDR2 is YNNKEL (reference sequence). The CDR3 DNA sequence: TGTGCCAGCAGCCCCCCGCGGGGGAACACTGAAGCTTTCTTT. Protein product: CASSPPRGNTEAFF.

The rearrangement links TRBV4-2 to TRBJ2-2, with D uncertain. V gave up 3 bases and J gave up 2 bases, with 25 bases separating them. The CDR3 is 20 amino acids. The V gene's germline CDR1 is LGHNA and CDR2 YNFKEQ. CDR3 protein: CASSHTTQNKETPNTGELFF. The CDR3 DNA reads TGTGCCAGCAGCCACACCACTCAAAACAAAGAGACACCTAACACCGGGGAGCTGTTTTTT.

This clone has just a few counts. The chain is built from TRBV28 and TRBJ2-3; D may match TRBD1 or TRBD2 (6 bases each). Per germline, CDR1 MDHEN and CDR2 SYDVKM. The CDR3 extends over 16 amino acids. V lost 5 bases to trimming and J lost 3 bases, with 18 bases between them. In DNA, the CDR3 is TGTGCCAGCAGTACCAACTTGGGGGGCGGGACAGATACGCAGTATTTT. Amino acid sequence: CASSTNLGGGTDTQYF. The entire variable domain, with the rest obtained from reference TRBV28 and TRBJ2-3, is as follows: DVKVTQSSRYLVKRTGEKVFLECVQDMDHENMFWYRQDPGLGLRLIYFSYDVKMKEKGDIPEGYSVSREKKERFSLILESASTNQTSMYLCASSTNLGGGTDTQYFGPGTRLTVL.

This rearrangement joins TRBV30 to TRBJ1-2; possible D gene TRBD1, 6 bases. The V end was cut by 2 bases, the J end by 8 bases, with 18 bases between. The CDR3 totals 14 residues. Germline CDR1 and CDR2: GTSNPN and SVGIG (reference sequence). For the CDR3, the DNA is TGTGCCTGGAGTAGGGACACCCTGACGGGAGGCTACACCTTC. Translated: CAWSRDTLTGGYTF. Complete variable domain (other parts from reference TRBV30 and TRBJ1-2): SQTIHQWPATLVQPVGSPLSLECTVEGTSNPNLYWYRQAAGRGLQLLFYSVGIGQISSEVPQNLSASRPQDRQFILSSKKLLLSDSGFYLCAWSRDTLTGGYTFGSGTRLTVV.

The chain couples TRBV24-1 to TRBJ1-1; 8 bases are shared with TRBD1. The CDR3 totals 12 residues. V shed 4 bases, J shed 13 bases, and the junction held 7 bases outside the gene matches. CDR1 and CDR2 from the germline V gene are KGHDR and SFDVKD. The CDR3 DNA reads TGTGCCACCAGTGACGATACAGGGGGGGTTTTCTTT. As protein: CATSDDTGGVFF.